The clone carrying this T cell receptor beta chain has just a few counts. The target antigen is unknown. At the DNA level, this CDR3 is encoded by other sequences in the same sample as well. Trimming removed 3 bases at V and 2 bases at J, with 4 bases between. This CDR3 is built from 12 residues. The V gene's germline CDR1 is KGHSH and CDR2 LQKENI. These data belong to a study of beta chain features in type 1 diabetes. Study-wide results and limits: Within each of all four CD4+ subsets, Type 1 diabetes patients had TCRB CDR3s that were moderately but significantly shorter.

Expressed TCRB transcripts were sequenced because the isolated RNA had all been reverse transcribed beforehand. The table came from immunoSEQ multiplex PCR; TCRdb's copy has only in-frame clones and leaves some out. Altogether more than 250,000 clones are present, around 21% being singletons, with the ten largest covering about 0.028%. Sorting with CD45RO/CCR7/CD25/CD127/CD95/CD27 yielded naive, central memory, regulatory and stem-like memory CD4+ cells. The TCR originated in a woman between 35 and 50 years old with type 1 diabetes. Specimen: naive CD4+ T cells from blood. The V call is TRBV18, the J call TRBJ2-5; D is undetermined. Here the CDR3 reads CASSPSQETQYF. Here the CDR3 DNA reads TGTGCCAGCTCACCTTCTCAAGAGACCCAGTACTTC.